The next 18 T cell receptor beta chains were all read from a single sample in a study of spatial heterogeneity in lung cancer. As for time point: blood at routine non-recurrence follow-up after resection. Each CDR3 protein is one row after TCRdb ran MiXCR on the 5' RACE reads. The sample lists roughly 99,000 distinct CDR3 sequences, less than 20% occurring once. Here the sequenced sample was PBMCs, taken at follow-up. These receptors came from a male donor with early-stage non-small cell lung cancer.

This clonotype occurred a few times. The CDR3 loop reads CATSDRTGRFEGYTF. DNA of the CDR3: TGTGCCACCAGTGACAGGACAGGGCGATTCGAGGGCTACACCTTC. The J gene is TRBJ1-2, the V gene TRBV24-1, with 8 bases fitting TRBD1. The V segment lost 4 bases and the J segment 8 bases; nucleotides outside the gene matches: 11. The CDR3 contains 15 residues. The germline V gene has CDR1 KGHDR and CDR2 SFDVKD.

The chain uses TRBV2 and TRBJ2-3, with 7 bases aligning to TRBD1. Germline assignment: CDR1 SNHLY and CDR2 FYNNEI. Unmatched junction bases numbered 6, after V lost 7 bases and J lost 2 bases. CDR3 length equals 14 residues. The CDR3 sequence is CASTVGQNTDTQYF. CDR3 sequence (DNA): TGTGCCAGCACCGTGGGACAGAACACAGATACGCAGTATTTT.

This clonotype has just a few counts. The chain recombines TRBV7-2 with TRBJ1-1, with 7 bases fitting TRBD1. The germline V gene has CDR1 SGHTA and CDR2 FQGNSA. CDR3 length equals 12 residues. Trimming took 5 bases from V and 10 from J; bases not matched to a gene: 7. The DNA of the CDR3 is TGTGCCAGCAGCCCTAGAACAGGGGTAGCTTTCTTT. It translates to CASSPRTGVAFF.

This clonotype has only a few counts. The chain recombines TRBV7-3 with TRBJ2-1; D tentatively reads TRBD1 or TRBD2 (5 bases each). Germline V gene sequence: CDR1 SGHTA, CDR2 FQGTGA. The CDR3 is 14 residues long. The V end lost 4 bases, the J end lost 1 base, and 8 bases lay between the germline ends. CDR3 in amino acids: CASSYGGSYNEQFF. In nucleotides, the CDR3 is TGTGCCAGCAGCTATGGGGGATCCTACAATGAGCAGTTCTTC.

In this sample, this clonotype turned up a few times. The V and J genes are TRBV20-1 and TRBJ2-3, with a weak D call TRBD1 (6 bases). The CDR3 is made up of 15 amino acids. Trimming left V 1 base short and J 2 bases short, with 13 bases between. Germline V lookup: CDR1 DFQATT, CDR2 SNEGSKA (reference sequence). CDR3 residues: CSARARQDSTDTQYF. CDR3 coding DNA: TGCAGTGCTAGAGCGCGACAGGATTCCACAGATACGCAGTATTTT.

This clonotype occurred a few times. The DNA for the CDR3 is TGTGCCAGCAGTTACTCCGGGCCACACAATGAGCAGTTCTTC. This encodes CASSYSGPHNEQFF. V is TRBV6-5 and J is TRBJ2-1, with D unclear. Germline CDR1 MNHEY, CDR2 SVGAGI. The V gene lost 0 bases and the J gene lost 5 bases, with 8 bases spanning the gap. The length of the CDR3 is 14 residues.

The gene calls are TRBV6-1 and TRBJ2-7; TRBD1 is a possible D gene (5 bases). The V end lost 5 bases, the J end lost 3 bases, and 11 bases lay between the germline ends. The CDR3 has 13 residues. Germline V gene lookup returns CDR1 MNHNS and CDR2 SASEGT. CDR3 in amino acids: CASSQGLSYEQYF. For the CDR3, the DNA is TGTGCCAGCAGTCAGGGCCTCAGCTACGAGCAGTACTTC.

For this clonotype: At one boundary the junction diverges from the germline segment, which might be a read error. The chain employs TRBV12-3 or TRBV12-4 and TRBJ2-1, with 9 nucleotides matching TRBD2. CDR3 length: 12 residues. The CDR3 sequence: CASSDSGTSFRF. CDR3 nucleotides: TGTGCCAGCAGTGACTCCGGGACTAGCTTTCGATTC.

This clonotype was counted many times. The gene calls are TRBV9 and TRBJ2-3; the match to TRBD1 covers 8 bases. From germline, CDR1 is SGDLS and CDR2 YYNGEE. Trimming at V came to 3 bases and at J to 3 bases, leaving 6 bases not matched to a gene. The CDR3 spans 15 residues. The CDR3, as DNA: TGTGCCAGCAGCGAGGCGGACAGGGTTACAGATACGCAGTATTTT. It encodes CASSEADRVTDTQYF.

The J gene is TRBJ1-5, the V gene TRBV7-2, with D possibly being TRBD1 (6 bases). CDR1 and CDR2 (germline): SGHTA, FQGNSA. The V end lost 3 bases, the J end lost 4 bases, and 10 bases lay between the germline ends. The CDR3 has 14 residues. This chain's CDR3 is CASSLRTENQPQHF. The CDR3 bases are TGTGCCAGCAGCTTGAGGACAGAGAATCAGCCCCAGCATTTT.

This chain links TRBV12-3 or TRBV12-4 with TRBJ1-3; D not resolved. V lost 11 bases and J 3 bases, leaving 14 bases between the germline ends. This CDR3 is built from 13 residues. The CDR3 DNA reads TGTGCCGGCAAGAGGGCAGATGGAAACACCATATATTTT. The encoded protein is CAGKRADGNTIYF.

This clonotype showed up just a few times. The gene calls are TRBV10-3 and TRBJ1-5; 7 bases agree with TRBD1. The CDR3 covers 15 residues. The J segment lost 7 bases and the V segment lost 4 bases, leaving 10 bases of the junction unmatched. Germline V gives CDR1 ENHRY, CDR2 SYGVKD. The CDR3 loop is CAISGDGRQGQPQHF. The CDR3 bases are TGTGCCATCAGTGGAGACGGCCGACAGGGCCAGCCCCAGCATTTT.

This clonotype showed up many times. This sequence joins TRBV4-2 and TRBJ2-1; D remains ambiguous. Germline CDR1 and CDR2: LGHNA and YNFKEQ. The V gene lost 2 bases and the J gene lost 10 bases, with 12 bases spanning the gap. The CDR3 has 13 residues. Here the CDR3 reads CASSQNLIPEQFF. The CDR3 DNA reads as TGTGCCAGCAGCCAAAATCTAATACCGGAGCAGTTCTTC.

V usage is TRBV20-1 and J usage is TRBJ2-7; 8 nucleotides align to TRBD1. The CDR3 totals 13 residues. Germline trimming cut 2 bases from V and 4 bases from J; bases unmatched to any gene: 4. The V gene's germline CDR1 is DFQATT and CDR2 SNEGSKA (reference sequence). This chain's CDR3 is CSARQGASYEQYV. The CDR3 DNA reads TGCAGTGCTAGACAGGGGGCGTCATACGAGCAGTACGTC.

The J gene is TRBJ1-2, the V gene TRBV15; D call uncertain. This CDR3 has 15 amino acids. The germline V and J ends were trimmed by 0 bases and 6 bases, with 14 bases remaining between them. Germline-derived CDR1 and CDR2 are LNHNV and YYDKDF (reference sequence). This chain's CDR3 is CATSRESGRRDGYTF. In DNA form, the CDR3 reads TGTGCCACCAGCAGAGAATCGGGCAGGCGGGATGGCTACACCTTC.

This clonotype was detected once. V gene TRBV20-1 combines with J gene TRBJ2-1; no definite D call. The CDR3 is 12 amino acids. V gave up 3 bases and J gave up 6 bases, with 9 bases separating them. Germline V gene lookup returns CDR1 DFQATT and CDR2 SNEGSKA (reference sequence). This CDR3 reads CSARISLNEQFF. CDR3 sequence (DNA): TGCAGTGCTAGGATTAGCCTCAATGAGCAGTTCTTC.

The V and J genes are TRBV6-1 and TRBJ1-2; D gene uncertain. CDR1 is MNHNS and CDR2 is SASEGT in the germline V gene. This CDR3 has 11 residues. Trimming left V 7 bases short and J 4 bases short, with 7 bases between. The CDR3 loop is CASMFGYGYTF. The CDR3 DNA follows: TGTGCCAGCATGTTCGGCTATGGCTACACCTTC.

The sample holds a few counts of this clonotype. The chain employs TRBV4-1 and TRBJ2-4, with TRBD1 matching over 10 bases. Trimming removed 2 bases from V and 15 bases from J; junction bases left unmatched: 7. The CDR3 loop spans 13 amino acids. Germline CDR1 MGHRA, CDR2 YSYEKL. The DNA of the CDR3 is TGCGCCAGCAGCCAAATGGCTGGGGACAGGGGGTACTTC. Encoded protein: CASSQMAGDRGYF.